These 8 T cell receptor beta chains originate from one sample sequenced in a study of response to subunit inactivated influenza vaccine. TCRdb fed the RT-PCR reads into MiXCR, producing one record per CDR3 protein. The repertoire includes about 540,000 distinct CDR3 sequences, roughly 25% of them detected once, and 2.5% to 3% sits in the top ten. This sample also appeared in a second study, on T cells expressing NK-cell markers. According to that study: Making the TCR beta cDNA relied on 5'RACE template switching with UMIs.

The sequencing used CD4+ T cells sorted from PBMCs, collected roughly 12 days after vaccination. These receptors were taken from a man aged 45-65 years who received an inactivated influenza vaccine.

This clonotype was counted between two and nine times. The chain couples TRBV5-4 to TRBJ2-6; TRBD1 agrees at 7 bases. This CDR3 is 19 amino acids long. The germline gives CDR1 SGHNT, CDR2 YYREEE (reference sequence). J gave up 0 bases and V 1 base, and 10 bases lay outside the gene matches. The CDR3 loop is CASSLSRTGTHSGANVLTF. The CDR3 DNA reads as TGTGCCAGCAGCTTGTCAAGGACAGGAACACACTCTGGGGCCAACGTCCTGACTTTC.

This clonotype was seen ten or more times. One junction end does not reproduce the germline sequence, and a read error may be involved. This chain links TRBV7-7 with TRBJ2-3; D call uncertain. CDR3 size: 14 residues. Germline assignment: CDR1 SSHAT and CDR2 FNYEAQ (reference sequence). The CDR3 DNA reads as TGTGCTAGCAGCTTAGGTGTGAACGCAGATACGCAGTATTTT. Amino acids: CASSLGVNADTQYF.

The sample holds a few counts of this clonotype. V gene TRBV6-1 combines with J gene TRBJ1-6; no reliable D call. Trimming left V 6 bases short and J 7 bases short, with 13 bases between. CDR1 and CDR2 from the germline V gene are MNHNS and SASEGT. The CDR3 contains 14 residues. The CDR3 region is CASSRGAINSPLHF. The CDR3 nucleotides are TGTGCCAGCAGCCGGGGAGCAATCAATTCACCCCTCCACTTT.

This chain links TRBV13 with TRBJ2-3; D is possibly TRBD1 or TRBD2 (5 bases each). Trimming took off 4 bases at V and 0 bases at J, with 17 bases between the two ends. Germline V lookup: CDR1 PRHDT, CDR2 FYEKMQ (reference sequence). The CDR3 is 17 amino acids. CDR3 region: CASSWRIYGTSTDTQYF. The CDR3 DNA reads TGTGCCAGCAGCTGGAGAATTTATGGGACGAGCACAGATACGCAGTATTTT.

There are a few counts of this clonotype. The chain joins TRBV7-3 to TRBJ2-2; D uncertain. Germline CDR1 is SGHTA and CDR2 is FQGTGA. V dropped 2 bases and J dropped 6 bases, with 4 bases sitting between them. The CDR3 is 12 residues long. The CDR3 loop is CASSLDAGELFF. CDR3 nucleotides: TGTGCCAGCAGCTTAGACGCCGGGGAGCTGTTTTTT.

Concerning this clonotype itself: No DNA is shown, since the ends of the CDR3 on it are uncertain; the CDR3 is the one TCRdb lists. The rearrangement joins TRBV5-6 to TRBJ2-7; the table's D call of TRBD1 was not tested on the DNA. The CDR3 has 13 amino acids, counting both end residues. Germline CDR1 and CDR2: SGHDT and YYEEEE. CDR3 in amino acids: CASSLVGTGNEYF.

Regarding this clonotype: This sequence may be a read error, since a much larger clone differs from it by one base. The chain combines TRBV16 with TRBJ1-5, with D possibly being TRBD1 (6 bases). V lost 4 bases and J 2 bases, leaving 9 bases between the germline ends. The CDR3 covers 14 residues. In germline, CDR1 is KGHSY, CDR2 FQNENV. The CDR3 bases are TGTGCCAGCAGCCGGTCAGGGGGCAATCAGCCCCAGCATTTT. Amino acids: CASSRSGGNQPQHF.

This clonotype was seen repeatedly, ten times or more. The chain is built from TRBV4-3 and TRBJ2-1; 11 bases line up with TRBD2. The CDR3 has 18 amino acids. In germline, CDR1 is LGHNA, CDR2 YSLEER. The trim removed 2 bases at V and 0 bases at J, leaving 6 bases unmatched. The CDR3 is CASSQHLAGGASYNEQFF. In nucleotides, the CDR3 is TGCGCCAGCAGCCAACATTTAGCGGGAGGGGCCTCCTACAATGAGCAGTTCTTC.